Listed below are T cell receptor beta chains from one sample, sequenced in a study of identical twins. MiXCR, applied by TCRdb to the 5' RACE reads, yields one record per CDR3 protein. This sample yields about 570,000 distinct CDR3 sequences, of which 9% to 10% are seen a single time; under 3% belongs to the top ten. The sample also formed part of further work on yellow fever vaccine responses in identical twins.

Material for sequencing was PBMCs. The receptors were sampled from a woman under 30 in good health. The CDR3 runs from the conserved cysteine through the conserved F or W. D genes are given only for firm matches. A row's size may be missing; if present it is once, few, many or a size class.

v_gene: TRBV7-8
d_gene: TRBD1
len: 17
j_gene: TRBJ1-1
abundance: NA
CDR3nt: TGTGCCAGCAGCTTGCCGCAAACAGGGGTGATGAGCACTGAAGCTTTCTTT
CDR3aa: CASSLPQTGVMSTEAFF

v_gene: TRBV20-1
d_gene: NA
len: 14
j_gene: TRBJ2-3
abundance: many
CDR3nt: TGCAGTGCTTTAGCTGTTCTAAAGGAAGATACGCAGTATTTT
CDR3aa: CSALAVLKEDTQYF

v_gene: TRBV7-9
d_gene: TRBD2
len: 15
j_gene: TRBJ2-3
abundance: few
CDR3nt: TGTGCCCTCGTCCTCTCGGGACTAGTTCAAGATACGCAGTATTTT
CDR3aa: CALVLSGLVQDTQYF

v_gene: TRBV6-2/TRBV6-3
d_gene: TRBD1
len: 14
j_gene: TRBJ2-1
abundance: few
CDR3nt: TGTGCCAGCATCCCGGGACAGGGGGTTTGGGAGCAGTTCTTC
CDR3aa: CASIPGQGVWEQFF

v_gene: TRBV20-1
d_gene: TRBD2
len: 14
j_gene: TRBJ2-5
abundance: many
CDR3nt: TGCAGTGCCGGACTAGCGGGGGGTGGAGAGACCCAGTACTTC
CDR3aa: CSAGLAGGGETQYF

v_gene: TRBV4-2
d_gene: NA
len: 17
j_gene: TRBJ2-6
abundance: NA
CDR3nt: TGTGCCAGCAGCCAAGACGGGGGTTTCTCTGGGGCCAACGTCCTGACTTTC
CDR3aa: CASSQDGGFSGANVLTF

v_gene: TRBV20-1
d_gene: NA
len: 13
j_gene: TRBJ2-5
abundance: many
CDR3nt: TGCAGTGCTAGAATCCCCGGTGGAGAGACCCAGTACTTC
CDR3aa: CSARIPGGETQYF

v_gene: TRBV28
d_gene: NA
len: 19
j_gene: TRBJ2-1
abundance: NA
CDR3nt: TGTGCCAGCAGTTTACCGGTAGGCGCTACCAACGACTTCTACAATGAGCAGTTCTTC
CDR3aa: CASSLPVGATNDFYNEQFF

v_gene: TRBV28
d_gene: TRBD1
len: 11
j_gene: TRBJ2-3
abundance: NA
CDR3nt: TGTGCCAGCAGGGGACAGAATACGCAGTATTTT
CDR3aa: CASRGQNTQYF

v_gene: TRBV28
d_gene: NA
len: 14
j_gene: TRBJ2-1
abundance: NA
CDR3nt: TGTGCCAGCACGGAGAGAGGCAGATACAATGAGCAGTTCTTC
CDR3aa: CASTERGRYNEQFF

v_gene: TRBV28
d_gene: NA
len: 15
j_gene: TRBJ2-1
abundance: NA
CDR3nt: TGTGCCAGCGGAGCCTCGGACAAGGGTAGCAATGAGCAGTTCTTC
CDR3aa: CASGASDKGSNEQFF

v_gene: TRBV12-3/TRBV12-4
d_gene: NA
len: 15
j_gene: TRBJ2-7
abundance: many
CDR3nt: TGTGCCAGCAGCCAATCGGTGGGGGGCAGAAGCGAGCAGTACTTC
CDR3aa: CASSQSVGGRSEQYF

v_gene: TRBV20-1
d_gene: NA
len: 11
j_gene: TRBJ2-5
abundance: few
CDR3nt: TGCAGTGCTAGAGATTCGGTTACCCAGTACTTC
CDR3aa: CSARDSVTQYF

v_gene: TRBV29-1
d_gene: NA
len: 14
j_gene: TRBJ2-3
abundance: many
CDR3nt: TGCAGCGTTGAAAGTCCGAGCGGCACAGATACGCAGTATTTT
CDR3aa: CSVESPSGTDTQYF

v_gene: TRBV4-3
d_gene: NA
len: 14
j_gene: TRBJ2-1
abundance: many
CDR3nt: TGCGCCAGCAGCCAAGCCGGGATTTACAATGAGCAGTTCTTC
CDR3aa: CASSQAGIYNEQFF

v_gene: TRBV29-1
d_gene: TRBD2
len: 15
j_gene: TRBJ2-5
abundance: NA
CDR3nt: TGCAGCGCCAGGGGACTAGCGAACCCCAGGGAGACCCAGTACTTC
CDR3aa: CSARGLANPRETQYF

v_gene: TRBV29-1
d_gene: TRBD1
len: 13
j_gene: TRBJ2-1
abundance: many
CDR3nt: TGCAGCGTTTCCGGGACAGGGTACAATGAGCAGTTCTTC
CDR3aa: CSVSGTGYNEQFF

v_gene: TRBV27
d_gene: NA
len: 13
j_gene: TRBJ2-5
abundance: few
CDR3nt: TGTGCCAGCAGCCCTGGACTACCAGCGTCCCAGTACTTC
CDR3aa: CASSPGLPASQYF

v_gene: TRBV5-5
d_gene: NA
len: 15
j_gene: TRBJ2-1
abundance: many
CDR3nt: TGTGCCAGCAGCTCTCGGCTAGCGCAATACAATGAGCAGTTCTTC
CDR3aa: CASSSRLAQYNEQFF

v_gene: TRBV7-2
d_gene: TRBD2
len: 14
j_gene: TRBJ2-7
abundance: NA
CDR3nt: TGTGCCAGCAGCCAAGGACTAGCGGGCGAACCACAGTACTTC
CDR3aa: CASSQGLAGEPQYF

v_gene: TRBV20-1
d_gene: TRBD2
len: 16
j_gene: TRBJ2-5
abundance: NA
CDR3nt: TGCAGTGCTAGAGACCCGGGTAGCGGGAGGTGGGAGACCCAGTACTTC
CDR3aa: CSARDPGSGRWETQYF

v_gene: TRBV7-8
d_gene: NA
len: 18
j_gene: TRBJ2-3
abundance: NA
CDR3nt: TGTGCCAGCAGCTTATATAAGGAGATTTTCCCTAGCACAGATACGCAGTATTTT
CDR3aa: CASSLYKEIFPSTDTQYF

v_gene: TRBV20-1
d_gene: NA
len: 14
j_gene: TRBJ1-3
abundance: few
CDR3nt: TGCAGTGCTGCTTTCAGACCCTCTGGAAACACCATATATTTT
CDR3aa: CSAAFRPSGNTIYF

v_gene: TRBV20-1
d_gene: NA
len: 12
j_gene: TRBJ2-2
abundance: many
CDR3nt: TGCAGTGCTAGTAAAGGGGTCGGGGAGCTGTTTTTT
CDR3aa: CSASKGVGELFF

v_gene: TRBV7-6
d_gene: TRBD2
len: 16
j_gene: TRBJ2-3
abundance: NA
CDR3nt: TGTGCCAGCAGCTTAGCGACTAGCGGGCAGTCAGATACGCAGTATTTT
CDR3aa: CASSLATSGQSDTQYF

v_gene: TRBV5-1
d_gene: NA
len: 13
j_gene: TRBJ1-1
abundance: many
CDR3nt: TGCGCCAGCAGCTTTGACCGGAGCACTGAAGCTTTCTTT
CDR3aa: CASSFDRSTEAFF

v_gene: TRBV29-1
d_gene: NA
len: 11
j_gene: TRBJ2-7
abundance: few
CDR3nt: TGCAGCGTTGAAGATCGAGTGGGTACTTACTTC
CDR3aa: CSVEDRVGTYF